This is a list of T cell receptor beta chains from one sample in a study of CD8+CD57+ T cells in acquired aplastic anemia. Via MiXCR, TCRdb re-called the reads, giving one row per CDR3 protein. The sample has about 210,000 distinct CDR3 sequences, 61% seen once. Sequenced sample: sorted CD4+, CD8+, or CD8+CD57+ T cells (not recorded which) from PBMCs. The receptors shown here come from a human donor in good health. Each CDR3 is given with its conserved first and last residue. D genes are given only for firm matches. Not every row has a clone size; where given, it reads once, few, many or a size class.

j_call | cdr3_length | d_call | clone_size | v_call | cdr3_nt | cdr3_aa
TRBJ2-7 | 12 | - | - | TRBV20-1 | TGCAGTGCTAGAGAGCTGTCCTACGAGCAGTACTTC | CSARELSYEQYF
TRBJ2-5 | 14 | - | many | TRBV5-6 | TGTGCCAGCAGCTTGGGCAGGGTTGTGGAGACCCAGTACTTC | CASSLGRVVETQYF
TRBJ2-7 | 12 | TRBD1 | - | TRBV19 | TGTGCCAGTAGTACAGGGGGCTACGAGCAGTACTTC | CASSTGGYEQYF
TRBJ2-3 | 14 | TRBD2 | - | TRBV10-3 | TGTGCCATCAGGTCCGGGACTACTACAGATACGCAGTATTTT | CAIRSGTTTDTQYF
TRBJ2-1 | 12 | - | - | TRBV29-1 | TGCAGCGTTGCCGGTCGCGCGGGTGAGCAGTTCTTC | CSVAGRAGEQFF
TRBJ2-2 | 16 | - | - | TRBV19 | TGTGCCAGTGGACCCGGGGGACGGAGGAACACCGGGGAGCCATTTTTT | CASGPGGRRNTGEPFF
TRBJ1-3 | 16 | - | once | TRBV2 | TGTGCCAGCAGTGAAGAAGCGGCCATCTCTGGAAACGCCATATATTTT | CASSEEAAISGNAIYF
TRBJ2-7 | 15 | TRBD1 | - | TRBV20-1 | TGCAGTGCTAGGGGAGACAGGGAGAGCTACTACGAGCAGCACTTC | CSARGDRESYYEQHF
TRBJ2-3 | 16 | TRBD2 | - | TRBV4-3 | TGCGCCAGTAGCCCCAGAGCGGGGGGGTATACAGATACGCAGTATTTT | CASSPRAGGYTDTQYF
TRBJ2-7 | 13 | - | - | TRBV7-9 | TGTGCCAGCAGCTTCTCCGCTTTGGGCGAGCAGTACTTC | CASSFSALGEQYF
TRBJ2-3 | 11 | - | many | TRBV20-1 | TGCAGTGCTAGCGCCACAGATACGCAGTATTTT | CSASATDTQYF
TRBJ1-5 | 16 | - | many | TRBV11-3 | TGTGCCAGCAGCTTAATCGGGACACAGGGAAATCAGCCCCAGCATTTT | CASSLIGTQGNQPQHF
TRBJ2-3 | 13 | TRBD1 | many | TRBV27 | TGTGCCAGCAGTTTCTGGACAGGGGATGGGCAGTATTTT | CASSFWTGDGQYF
TRBJ1-6 | 15 | - | - | TRBV20-1 | TGCAGTGCTAGAGATGTACGAGTACCTGGTTCACCCCTCCACTTT | CSARDVRVPGSPLHF
TRBJ2-7 | 13 | TRBD2 | - | TRBV20-1 | TGCAGTGCTTGGACTAGCGGGAGTAACGAGCGGTACTTC | CSAWTSGSNERYF
TRBJ2-1 | 11 | - | many | TRBV20-1 | TGCAGTGCAACACAATACAATGAGCAGTTCTTC | CSATQYNEQFF
TRBJ2-7 | 12 | - | - | TRBV7-9 | TGTGCCAGCAGCTTAGATTTTACCGAGCAGTACTTC | CASSLDFTEQYF
TRBJ2-1 | 17 | TRBD2 | - | TRBV7-9 | TGTGCCAGCAGCCCCGGACTAGCGGGAGGCCTTTACAATGAGCAGTTCTTC | CASSPGLAGGLYNEQFF
TRBJ2-3 | 16 | - | - | TRBV9 | TGTGCCAGCAGCGTAGAGATTAGTGTCGATTCGGATACGCAGTATTTT | CASSVEISVDSDTQYF
TRBJ2-1 | 14 | - | - | TRBV19 | TGTGCCAGTAGGGGGACTGGCGGAGGGTATGAGCAGTTCTTC | CASRGTGGGYEQFF
TRBJ1-4 | 13 | - | - | TRBV6-5 | TGTGTCAGCAGAAGACAGGTCCATGAGAAACTGTTTTTT | CVSRRQVHEKLFF
TRBJ1-6 | 15 | - | - | TRBV19 | TGTGCCAGTAGTCCGGGACTACTCAATAATTCACCCCTCCACTTT | CASSPGLLNNSPLHF
TRBJ2-5 | 15 | - | - | TRBV7-6 | TGTGCCAGCAGCGCCCTCGAGGGTACGCAAGAGACCCAGTACTTC | CASSALEGTQETQYF
TRBJ1-1 | 14 | - | - | TRBV20-1 | TGCAGTGCTAGAGTCGCCCCCGGGCATACTGAAGCTTTCTTT | CSARVAPGHTEAFF
TRBJ2-5 | 17 | TRBD2 | - | TRBV5-1 | TGCGCCAGCAGCTCCAGACTAGCGGGGGACTACCAAGAGACCCAGTACTTC | CASSSRLAGDYQETQYF
TRBJ2-3 | 15 | TRBD2 | - | TRBV29-1 | TGCAGCAGCGTGACTAGCGAAGATAGCACAGATACGCAGTATTTT | CSSVTSEDSTDTQYF
TRBJ1-6 | 13 | - | - | TRBV5-1 | TGCGCCAGCAGCTTGGACAGGAATTCACCCCTCCACTTT | CASSLDRNSPLHF
TRBJ1-3 | 14 | TRBD1 | - | TRBV9 | TGTGCCAGCAGCGAGGGGACAGATGGAAACACCGTATATTTT | CASSEGTDGNTVYF
TRBJ2-7 | 14 | TRBD2 | - | TRBV20-1 | TGCAGTGCTAGTGTGCTAGCGGGCACCTACGAGCAGTACTTC | CSASVLAGTYEQYF
TRBJ2-2 | 12 | - | - | TRBV20-1 | TGCAGTGCTAGAGTGGACACCGGGGAGCTGTTTTTT | CSARVDTGELFF
TRBJ2-7 | 14 | - | once | TRBV5-4 | TGTGCCAGCAGCTTGAATGCGGGGTTGGGCGAGCAGTACTTC | CASSLNAGLGEQYF
TRBJ1-4 | 18 | TRBD1 | - | TRBV19 | TGTGCCAGTAGCCCCGTGGCGTGGGACAGGGATTTCGATGAAAAACTGTTTTTT | CASSPVAWDRDFDEKLFF
TRBJ1-2 | 12 | - | - | TRBV7-9 | TGTGCCAGCAGCTTCGTTAACTATGGCTACACCTTC | CASSFVNYGYTF
TRBJ2-2 | 18 | TRBD2 | - | TRBV15 | TGTGCCACCAGCAGAGATCCACCTAGCGGGGCGAACACCGGGGAGCTGTTTTTT | CATSRDPPSGANTGELFF
TRBJ1-1 | 13 | TRBD1 | - | TRBV7-3 | TGTGCCAGCAGCTCCCGGACAGGGGGAGTAGCTTTCTTT | CASSSRTGGVAFF
TRBJ2-2 | 13 | - | few | TRBV6-1 | TGTGCCAGCAGTGTAAGGGAAACCGGGGAGCTGTTTTTT | CASSVRETGELFF
TRBJ1-2 | 14 | TRBD1 | once | TRBV19 | TGTGCCAGTAGTACGTACAGGGGCGACTATGGCTACACCTTC | CASSTYRGDYGYTF
TRBJ1-6 | 16 | TRBD1 | - | TRBV7-4 | TGTGCCAGCAGCTTGGGACAGGCGATGCATAATTCACCCCTCCACTTT | CASSLGQAMHNSPLHF
TRBJ2-1 | 14 | - | once | TRBV7-6 | TGTGCCAGCAGCTTAGCGGGATTCACAGATACGCAGTTCTTC | CASSLAGFTDTQFF
TRBJ2-3 | 14 | TRBD2 | many | TRBV9 | TGTGCCAGCAATGTAGCGGGGGGGCCCGATACGCAGTATTTT | CASNVAGGPDTQYF